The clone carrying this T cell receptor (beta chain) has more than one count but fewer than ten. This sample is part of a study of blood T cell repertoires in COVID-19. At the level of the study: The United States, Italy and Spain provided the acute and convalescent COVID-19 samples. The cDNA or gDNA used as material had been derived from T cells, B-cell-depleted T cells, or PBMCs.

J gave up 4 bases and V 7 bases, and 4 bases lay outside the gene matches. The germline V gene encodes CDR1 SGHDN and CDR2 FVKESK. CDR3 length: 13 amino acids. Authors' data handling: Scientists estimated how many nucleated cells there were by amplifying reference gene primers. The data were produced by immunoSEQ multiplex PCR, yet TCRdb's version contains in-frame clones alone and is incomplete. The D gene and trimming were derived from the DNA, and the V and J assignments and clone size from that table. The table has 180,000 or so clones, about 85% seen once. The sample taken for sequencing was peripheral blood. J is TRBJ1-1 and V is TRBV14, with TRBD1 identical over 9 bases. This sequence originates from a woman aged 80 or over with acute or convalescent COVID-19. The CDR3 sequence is CASTLTGGTEAFF. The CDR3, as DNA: TGTGCCAGCACCCTGACAGGGGGCACTGAAGCTTTCTTT.